This T cell receptor beta chain was sequenced for a study of cytomegalovirus exposure and HLA in healthy donors. Concerning this clone: The target antigen is unknown.

Whole-study findings and limits: The study recorded around 160 TCR beta chains that were cytomegalovirus-associated.

The V gene's germline CDR1 is MNHNS and CDR2 SASEGT. The CDR3 is 16 amino acids. The J segment lost 7 bases and the V segment lost 2 bases, leaving 7 bases of the junction unmatched. It was with 60 Vbeta and 13 Jbeta primers that the PCR ran. The table came from immunoSEQ multiplex PCR; TCRdb's copy has only in-frame clones and leaves some out. The table lists more than 95,000 clones. The chain recombines TRBV6-1 with TRBJ2-7; TRBD2 matches 14 bases. The sequencing sample was made of PBMCs. This TCR was sampled from a middle-aged man in good health and CMV-seronegative. The CDR3 spells CASSEPTSGRAPEQYF. As DNA, the CDR3 is TGTGCCAGCAGTGAACCGACTAGCGGGAGGGCCCCGGAGCAGTACTTC.